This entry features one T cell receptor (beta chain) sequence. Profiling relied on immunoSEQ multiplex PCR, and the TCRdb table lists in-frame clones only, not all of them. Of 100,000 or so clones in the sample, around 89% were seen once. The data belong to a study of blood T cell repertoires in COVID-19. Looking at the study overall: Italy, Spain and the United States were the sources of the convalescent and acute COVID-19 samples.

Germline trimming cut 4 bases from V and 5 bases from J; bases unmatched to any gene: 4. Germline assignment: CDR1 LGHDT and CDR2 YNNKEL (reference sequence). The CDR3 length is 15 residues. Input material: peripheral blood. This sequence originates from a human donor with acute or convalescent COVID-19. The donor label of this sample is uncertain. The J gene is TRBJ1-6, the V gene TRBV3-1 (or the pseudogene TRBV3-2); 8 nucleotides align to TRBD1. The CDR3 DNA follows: TGTGCCAGCAGCCCAACAGGGGGTAATAATTCACCCCTCCACTTT. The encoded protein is CASSPTGGNNSPLHF.